The 13 T cell receptor beta chains below all came from one sample that was sequenced in a study of CD8 T cells in Susac syndrome. After extraction with the RNeasy kit, about 0.45 to 1 ug of the RNA was reverse transcribed using random hexamers. One entry per CDR3 protein, called by TCRdb with MiXCR from the immunoSEQ multiplex PCR reads. Found here are roughly 200,000 distinct CDR3 sequences, approximately 95% of them singletons; the top ten hold 0.082%. Sequencing input: CD4+ T cells from PBMCs. These receptors all come from a human donor with multiple sclerosis.

This chain links TRBV20-1 with TRBJ2-4; D remains ambiguous. Germline lookup yields CDR1 DFQATT and CDR2 SNEGSKA (reference sequence). The CDR3 contains 14 residues. V was cut by 5 bases and J by 7 bases, with 18 bases left in between. The CDR3 is CSASDPSQRNIQYF. CDR3 coding DNA: TGCAGTGCTTCGGACCCGTCCCAAAGGAACATTCAGTACTTC.

The chain is built from TRBV6-2 or TRBV6-3 and TRBJ1-2; D uncertain. This CDR3 spans 13 amino acids. CDR1 MNHEY and CDR2 SVGEGT come from the germline V gene. The germline V and J ends were trimmed by 7 bases and 5 bases, with 14 bases remaining between them. The CDR3 coding sequence is TGTGCCAGCACTTATTACCTAAGTTATGGCTACACCTTC. This encodes CASTYYLSYGYTF.

The J gene is TRBJ1-6, the V gene TRBV30, with 7 bases identical to TRBD1. This CDR3 spans 13 amino acids. Trimming at V came to 4 bases and at J to 7 bases, leaving 4 bases not matched to a gene. Looked up from germline, CDR1 is GTSNPN and CDR2 is SVGIG (reference sequence). CDR3 sequence reads: CAWTGTENSPLHF. The CDR3 DNA is TGTGCCTGGACCGGGACAGAGAATTCACCCCTCCACTTT.

The V and J genes are TRBV7-6 and TRBJ2-5; 9 bases align to TRBD1. V was clipped by 1 base and J by 3 bases; unmatched bases: 3. The CDR3 is 15 residues long. Germline V CDR1 and CDR2: SGHVS, FNYEAQ. This CDR3 reads CASSLGTGEEETQYF. The CDR3 DNA reads TGTGCCAGCAGCTTAGGGACAGGGGAGGAAGAGACCCAGTACTTC.

The chain combines TRBV19 with TRBJ1-1; D gene uncertain. CDR3 length: 14 residues. Germline V lookup: CDR1 LNHDA, CDR2 SQIVND (reference sequence). V lost 3 bases, J lost 5 bases, and 13 bases lay in between. Written as DNA, the CDR3 is TGTGCCAGTAGTATTCATATCAGTGGGACTGAAGCTTTCTTT. Translating gives CASSIHISGTEAFF.

This rearrangement joins TRBV6-5 to TRBJ1-3; tentatively, D is TRBD1 (6 bases). CDR1 and CDR2 (germline): MNHEY, SVGAGI. CDR3 length: 18 residues. Trimming cost V 0 bases and J 0 bases, with 15 bases left between them. The CDR3 region has the DNA TGTGCCAGCAGTTACTCGGGAACAGGGTTGCTCTCTGGAAACACCATATATTTT. Translation: CASSYSGTGLLSGNTIYF.

The chain uses TRBV30 and TRBJ1-2; D not resolved. This CDR3 spans 13 amino acids. V was clipped by 3 bases and J by 8 bases, with 16 bases between them. Looked up from germline, CDR1 is GTSNPN and CDR2 is SVGIG (reference sequence). The CDR3 sequence: CAWRPGWPRGYTF. The CDR3 DNA sequence: TGTGCCTGGAGGCCCGGATGGCCTCGGGGCTACACCTTC. The variable domain in full, with the rest retrieved from reference TRBV30 and TRBJ1-2, is SQTIHQWPATLVQPVGSPLSLECTVEGTSNPNLYWYRQAAGRGLQLLFYSVGIGQISSEVPQNLSASRPQDRQFILSSKKLLLSDSGFYLCAWRPGWPRGYTFGSGTRLTVV.

The chain couples TRBV15 to TRBJ2-2, with 7 bases fitting TRBD1. Per germline, CDR1 LNHNV and CDR2 YYDKDF (reference sequence). V trimming: 3 bases; J trimming: 9 bases; junction bases outside the gene matches: 7. The CDR3 has 14 amino acids. DNA for the CDR3: TGTGCCACCAGCAGGGACAGGTCGGTCCGGGAGCTGTTTTTT. Amino acid sequence: CATSRDRSVRELFF. The full variable domain, in which reference TRBV15 and TRBJ2-2 provide the parts outside the CDR3, is DAMVIQNPRYQVTQFGKPVTLSCSQTLNHNVMYWYQQKSSQAPKLLFHYYDKDFNNEADTPDNFQSRRPNTSFCFLDIRSPGLGDTAMYLCATSRDRSVRELFFGEGSRLTVL.

The chain combines TRBV29-1 with TRBJ2-5, with D hard to call. With 7 bases removed from V and 7 bases from J, the gap between germline ends came to 16 bases. The CDR3 spans 12 residues. Germline CDR1 reads SQVTM; CDR2 reads ANQGSEA. The CDR3 region has the DNA TGCAGCGGACTCGACGGCGCGTGGACCCAGTACTTC. It translates to CSGLDGAWTQYF.

This chain connects TRBV29-1 to TRBJ1-2; a weak D match, TRBD1 (6 bases). Per germline, CDR1 SQVTM and CDR2 ANQGSEA. Trimming left V 4 bases short and J 6 bases short, with 9 bases between. The CDR3 extends over 11 amino acids. Written as DNA, the CDR3 is TGCAGCGTTGTGGGGGCGGATGGCTACACCTTC. Translation gives CSVVGADGYTF.

The genes are TRBV29-1 and TRBJ2-1, with D unclear. The CDR3 spans 15 residues. CDR1 and CDR2 (germline): SQVTM, ANQGSEA. Trimming left V 7 bases short and J 6 bases short, with 22 bases between. CDR3 loop: CSATQGRSVGNEQFF. DNA of the CDR3: TGCAGCGCTACTCAAGGCAGGTCGGTGGGCAATGAGCAGTTCTTC.

The chain employs TRBV29-1 and TRBJ2-5; 7 bases map to TRBD1. Trimming removed 6 bases from V and 2 bases from J; junction bases left unmatched: 12. CDR3 size: 15 residues. The germline CDR1 and CDR2 sequences are SQVTM and ANQGSEA. Here the CDR3 reads CSVRINRGHQETQYF. The CDR3 DNA follows: TGCAGCGTAAGGATAAACAGGGGCCATCAAGAGACCCAGTACTTC.

This clonotype was counted a single time. V gene TRBV2 combines with J gene TRBJ1-2; the match to TRBD1 covers 7 bases. There are 13 residues in the CDR3. Germline CDR1 and CDR2: SNHLY and FYNNEI. V lost 7 bases to trimming and J lost 4 bases; unmatched junction nucleotides: 6. The CDR3 loop reads CASTLQGSYGYTF. The CDR3, as DNA: TGTGCCAGCACTCTACAGGGGTCCTATGGCTACACCTTC.